These 18 T cell receptor beta chains were all obtained from the same sample, sequenced in a study of T-cell memory formation after mild COVID-19 (dated by TCRdb to the early 2020s). Libraries came from 5' RACE. Sequencing instrument: Illumina NovaSeq 6000. TCRdb's own reprocessing of the public reads used fastp at Q25 and MiXCR and kept productive beta chains. Each record represents a unique CDR3 protein, reported with the most common genes and DNA among its rows. This sample has approximately 300,000 distinct CDR3 sequences in its table, and roughly a fifth of those were observed once. The ten top clones hold about 21% of the sample. Sequencing was performed on PBMCs or a T cell subset sorted from them (not recorded which). The receptors derive from a man aged 18 to 29 who had mild COVID-19 (a few samples of this study predate the infection). The sample titles of this study are shuffled in the database, so cell type and time point are left out; the donor was told from shared clones.

In its sample, this clonotype was seen a few times. This chain uses TRBV5-1 with TRBJ1-4; possibly TRBD1 for D (5 bases). Germline V gives CDR1 SGHRS, CDR2 YFSETQ. The CDR3 is made up of 14 amino acids. V lost 4 bases and J lost 7, with 14 bases in between. CDR3 bases: TGCGCCAGCAGCCTTCAGGGTAGTGGTGAAAAACTGTTTTTT. Encoded protein: CASSLQGSGEKLFF.

V gene TRBV7-2 combines with J gene TRBJ2-7, with a possible D match to TRBD1 (6 bases). CDR1 is SGHTA, CDR2 FQGNSA, per germline. The CDR3 covers 13 residues. V was trimmed by 3 bases and J by 2 bases, leaving 8 bases between them. In DNA, the CDR3 is TGTGCCAGCAGCTTCAACAGGGCCTACGAGCAGTACTTC. It yields the protein CASSFNRAYEQYF.

The J gene is TRBJ2-3, the V gene TRBV28; 9 positions agree with TRBD2. The CDR3 has 15 residues. Germline loops: CDR1 MDHEN, CDR2 SYDVKM. The J segment lost 8 bases and the V segment lost 4 bases, leaving 10 bases of the junction unmatched. The CDR3 bases are TGTGCCAGCAGTTCGCGGGGGGGCCAAGGTACTACGCAGTATTTT. Protein: CASSSRGGQGTTQYF.

The chain joins TRBV7-9 to TRBJ2-7, with 9 bases fitting TRBD1. J was trimmed by 5 bases and V by 5 bases; bases with no gene match: 10. The CDR3 has 15 amino acids. Germline V gene sequence: CDR1 SEHNR, CDR2 FQNEAQ (reference sequence). In nucleotides, the CDR3 is TGTGCCAGCAGCCGCCCCCCGGGACAGGGAAACGAGCAGTACTTC. Amino acids: CASSRPPGQGNEQYF. The complete variable domain, with remaining parts taken from reference TRBV7-9 and TRBJ2-7, reads DTGVSQNPRHKITKRGQNVTFRCDPISEHNRLYWYRQTLGQGPEFLTYFQNEAQLEKSRLLSDRFSAERPKGSFSTLEIQRTEQGDSAMYLCASSRPPGQGNEQYFGPGTRLTVT.

The V call is TRBV7-2, the J call TRBJ2-1; 10 bases fit TRBD2. V lost 5 bases to trimming and J lost 6 bases; unmatched junction nucleotides: 10. CDR1 and CDR2 (germline): SGHTA, FQGNSA. The CDR3 runs to 16 residues. The CDR3 here is CASSPESGGVPNEQFF. CDR3 coding DNA: TGTGCCAGCAGCCCCGAAAGCGGGGGGGTTCCCAATGAGCAGTTCTTC.

This chain joins TRBV18 and TRBJ1-1; D might be TRBD1 (5 bases). V was cut by 8 bases and J by 1 base, with 11 bases left in between. The germline V gene has CDR1 KGHSH and CDR2 LQKENI. The CDR3 spans 13 residues. Here the CDR3 reads CASHRGRNTEAFF. DNA of the CDR3: TGTGCCAGCCACCGGGGCAGGAACACTGAAGCTTTCTTT.

V is TRBV5-1 and J is TRBJ2-1, with 10 bases aligning to TRBD1. The CDR3 runs to 16 residues. Trimming removed 4 bases from V and 4 bases from J; junction bases left unmatched: 8. The germline CDR1 and CDR2 sequences are SGHRS and YFSETQ. The CDR3, as DNA: TGCGCCAGCAGCACAGCCCGGGACAGGGGATACAATGAGCAGTTCTTC. This translates into CASSTARDRGYNEQFF.

The chain employs TRBV5-1 and TRBJ2-2; 7 nucleotides agree with TRBD1. The length of the CDR3 is 14 residues. V was clipped by 4 bases and J by 7 bases; unmatched bases: 7. Germline CDR1 and CDR2: SGHRS and YFSETQ. The CDR3 sequence: CASSPQGLSGELFF. The DNA for the CDR3 is TGCGCCAGCAGCCCACAGGGGCTCAGCGGGGAGCTGTTTTTT.

The chain is built from TRBV7-3 and TRBJ1-1; D remains unclear. The CDR3 spans 14 residues. In germline, CDR1 is SGHTA, CDR2 FQGTGA. The V gene lost 5 bases and the J gene lost 4 bases, with 14 bases spanning the gap. The CDR3 here is CASSPGLGPTEAFF. CDR3 nucleotide sequence: TGTGCCAGCAGCCCAGGCCTGGGCCCCACTGAAGCTTTCTTT. Looking up the rest from reference TRBV7-3 and TRBJ1-1 gives the full variable domain: GAGVSQTPSNKVTEKGKYVELRCDPISGHTALYWYRQSLGQGPEFLIYFQGTGAADDSGLPNDRFFAVRPEGSVSTLKIQRTERGDSAVYLCASSPGLGPTEAFFGQGTRLTVV.

The gene calls are TRBV10-3 and TRBJ1-3, with no clear D. V lost 6 bases, J lost 4 bases, and 10 bases lay in between. The CDR3 runs to 13 residues. Germline CDR1 is ENHRY and CDR2 is SYGVKD. This chain's CDR3 is CAISAEEGNTIYF. Here the CDR3 DNA reads TGTGCCATCAGCGCCGAGGAGGGAAACACCATATATTTT.

V and J are TRBV4-1 and TRBJ1-1; D unclear. Germline values: CDR1 MGHRA, CDR2 YSYEKL. The V gene lost 1 base and the J gene lost 0 bases, with 9 bases spanning the gap. The CDR3 is 15 amino acids. CDR3 amino acids: CASSQVAQLNTEAFF. In DNA form, the CDR3 reads TGCGCCAGCAGCCAAGTTGCACAGCTGAACACTGAAGCTTTCTTT.

This clonotype showed up just a few times. The chain joins TRBV28 to TRBJ2-7; TRBD1 matches 9 bases. This CDR3 is 21 amino acids long. CDR1 and CDR2 from the germline V gene are MDHEN and SYDVKM. V dropped 5 bases and J dropped 0; count of bases not matched to a gene: 23. As DNA, the CDR3 is TGTGCCAGCAGTCCATACCCCGACAGGGGGACGAGACTCTTCAGCTCCTACGAGCAGTACGTC. It specifies CASSPYPDRGTRLFSSYEQYV.

The CDR3 DNA sequence: TGTGCCACCTTCCTCCGGGGGGCCCTTAATGAAAAACTGTTTTTT. This translates into CATFLRGALNEKLFF. The rearrangement joins TRBV28 to TRBJ1-4; the D gene is possibly TRBD1 (6 bases). The V end was cut by 10 bases, the J end by 4 bases, with 19 bases between. This CDR3 contains 15 residues. Germline CDR1 and CDR2: MDHEN and SYDVKM.

This clonotype has just a few counts. DNA of the CDR3: TGTGCCATCAGTGTGGTTGGGTCCGAACAGCCCCAGCATTTT. Its protein is CAISVVGSEQPQHF. The rearrangement links TRBV10-3 to TRBJ1-5; no reliable D call. Germline lookup yields CDR1 ENHRY and CDR2 SYGVKD. The V gene lost 4 bases and the J gene lost 7 bases, with 14 bases spanning the gap. The CDR3 is 14 residues long.

This clonotype was recorded once. The chain carries TRBV19 and TRBJ2-1; D is perhaps TRBD1 or TRBD2 (7 bases each). Germline V gene sequence: CDR1 LNHDA, CDR2 SQIVND (reference sequence). The germline V and J ends were trimmed by 5 bases and 8 bases, with 16 bases remaining between them. The CDR3 is 14 amino acids. CDR3 region: CASSPLTGRDEQFF. The CDR3 coding sequence is TGTGCCAGTAGTCCCTTGACAGGGAGGGATGAGCAGTTCTTC.

Sample share makes this clonotype medium-sized. This chain uses TRBV7-8 with TRBJ1-4; D is ambiguous. This CDR3 contains 11 residues. Trimming took 3 bases from V and 8 from J, leaving 4 bases between them. Germline lookup yields CDR1 SGHVS and CDR2 FQNEAQ. The CDR3 region has the DNA TGTGCCAGCAGCTTTGGGGAAAAACTGTTTTTT. It encodes CASSFGEKLFF.

This clonotype was seen a few times. The V and J genes are TRBV7-2 and TRBJ2-5; D gene ambiguous. The CDR3 spans 11 residues. V gave up 4 bases and J gave up 7 bases, with 7 bases separating them. Germline V gene data show CDR1 as SGHTA and CDR2 as FQGNSA. The CDR3 region has the DNA TGTGCCAGCAGCTCCTCGGCGACCCAGTACTTC. Protein: CASSSSATQYF.

This clonotype was recorded a few times. The rearrangement uses TRBV5-1 and TRBJ1-2; 8 nucleotides match TRBD1. Losses at the gene ends were 4 bases for V and 7 bases for J; bases not matched to a gene: 6. This CDR3 is built from 13 residues. Germline assignment: CDR1 SGHRS and CDR2 YFSETQ. CDR3 amino acids: CASSVGTGPGYTF. CDR3 in DNA: TGCGCCAGCAGCGTTGGGACAGGACCTGGCTACACCTTC. Combining the CDR3 with reference TRBV5-1 and TRBJ1-2 gives the whole variable domain KAGVTQTPRYLIKTRGQQVTLSCSPISGHRSVSWYQQTPGQGLQFLFEYFSETQRNKGNFPGRFSGRQFSNSRSEMNVSTLELGDSALYLCASSVGTGPGYTFGSGTRLTVV.